This T cell receptor (beta chain) was sequenced during a study of T cell responses to AZD1222 COVID-19 vaccine. Clones were sequenced by immunoSEQ multiplex PCR, and TCRdb holds only the in-frame ones, with some missing. This table has roughly 85,000 clones, 88% appearing once. The sample in question was peripheral blood, obtained on day 0 of MenACWY control vaccination. This clonotype was sampled from an adult in good health.

CDR3 residues: CASSRSVDTQYF. For the CDR3, the DNA is TGTGCCAGCTCACGCTCAGTAGATACGCAGTATTTT. The V gene is TRBV18, the J gene TRBJ2-3, with D uncertain. The CDR3 loop spans 12 amino acids. Trimming cost V 4 bases and J 5 bases, with 7 bases left between them. Germline V gene data show CDR1 as KGHSH and CDR2 as LQKENI.